This T cell receptor (beta chain) was sequenced in a study of CXCR3-negative and CXCR3-positive naive CD8 T cells. Findings and caveats of the study: The study found that naive CXCR3-negative and CXCR3-positive cells shared TRBV-TRBJ usage, while memory cells differed.

Per CD8+ T cell subset, triplicate sorts of 300,000 cells each were done. UMI-tagged TRB cDNA libraries were built via 5' RACE. Each CDR3 protein gets one entry in TCRdb, which reprocessed the 5' RACE reads and gives no DNA. Its table records roughly 100,000 distinct CDR3 sequences. In germline, CDR1 is MDHEN, CDR2 SYDVKM. The CDR3 sequence is 14 residues long. As for this clonotype: The antigen is not known.

V and J are TRBV28 and TRBJ2-7. Source material: naive CXCR3- CD8+ T cells from blood. Described subset: CD45RO-CCR7+CD27+CD95- naive CD8+ T cells lacking CXCR3 (TNR3-). The source is a human donor in good health. Some clones in this sample may be carry-over from other donors' samples. Here the CDR3 reads CASSLYQISYEQYF.